One sample yielded the 13 T cell receptor beta chains listed below, sequenced in a study of neurological immune-mediated disorders. MiXCR, applied by TCRdb to the 5' RACE reads, yields one record per CDR3 protein. Of over 55,000 distinct CDR3 sequences in the sample, 10% were seen once. Regarding time point: longitudinal time-point 1 (baseline). What was sequenced was PBMCs. Receptors were obtained from a man in his thirties or forties in good health.

This clonotype was detected many times. V gene TRBV6-6 combines with J gene TRBJ2-7; D is perhaps TRBD1 (6 bases). The CDR3 is 13 amino acids. Trimming removed 6 bases from V and 0 bases from J, with 9 bases in between. CDR1 is MNHNY and CDR2 is SVGAGI in the germline V gene (reference sequence). The CDR3 loop reads CASSQDSSYEQYF. For the CDR3, the DNA is TGTGCCAGCAGCCAGGACAGCTCCTACGAGCAGTACTTC.

Only a few counts were recorded for this clonotype. The rearrangement uses TRBV7-2 and TRBJ2-3, with unresolved D. V lost 3 bases, J lost 1 base, and 11 bases lay in between. This CDR3 is built from 15 residues. CDR1 is SGHTA and CDR2 is FQGNSA in the germline V gene. CDR3 sequence: CASSFDRSGTDTQYF. The DNA of the CDR3 is TGTGCCAGCAGCTTCGATCGGAGCGGCACAGATACGCAGTATTTT.

Worth noting for this clonotype: A read error may be the cause here, since a much bigger clone is one base away. The V call is TRBV5-5, the J call TRBJ1-2, with D uncertain. Germline V CDR1 and CDR2: SGHKS, YYEKEE (reference sequence). The CDR3 is 17 residues long. V was cut by 4 bases and J by 4 bases, with 23 bases left in between. This CDR3 reads CASSTAGGRSRFYGYTF. The CDR3 DNA is TGTGCCAGCAGCACCGCCGGAGGGCGGAGTAGGTTCTATGGCTACACCTTC.

The chain links TRBV20-1 to TRBJ2-7, with 13 nucleotides matching TRBD2. The junction had 6 bases not matched to a gene; V was cut back by 6 bases and J by 4 bases. CDR3 size: 14 residues. Germline loops: CDR1 DFQATT, CDR2 SNEGSKA (reference sequence). Written as DNA, the CDR3 is TGCAGTGCCAGACTAGCGGGAGGATTGTACGAGCAGTACTTC. It translates to CSARLAGGLYEQYF.

This chain links TRBV29-1 with TRBJ1-1; perhaps TRBD1 as D (5 bases). CDR1 is SQVTM, CDR2 ANQGSEA, per germline. The CDR3 totals 15 residues. V dropped 2 bases and J dropped 1 base, with 14 bases sitting between them. The CDR3 reads CSVETGANANTEAFF. CDR3 sequence (DNA): TGCAGCGTTGAAACCGGGGCGAATGCGAACACTGAAGCTTTCTTT. The variable domain in full, completed from reference TRBV29-1 and TRBJ1-1, reads SAVISQKPSRDICQRGTSLTIQCQVDSQVTMMFWYRQQPGQSLTLIATANQGSEATYESGFVIDKFPISRPNLTFSTLTVSNMSPEDSSIYLCSVETGANANTEAFFGQGTRLTVV.

By its share, this clonotype is medium-sized. V is TRBV12-3 or TRBV12-4 and J is TRBJ2-4; maybe TRBD2 (5 bases). The CDR3 consists of 15 residues. Deletions cut 4 bases from V and 2 bases from J, with 12 bases between. CDR3 amino acids: CASSSSPGTKNIQYF. The CDR3 bases are TGTGCCAGCAGTTCTAGTCCCGGGACCAAAAACATTCAGTACTTC.

This clonotype was seen repeatedly, ten times or more. This CDR3 reads CSARVGLAGNNEQFF. CDR3 in DNA: TGCAGTGCTAGGGTTGGGCTAGCGGGAAACAATGAGCAGTTCTTC. This chain joins TRBV20-1 and TRBJ2-1; TRBD2 agrees at 9 bases. The CDR3 length is 15 residues. CDR1 and CDR2 from the germline V gene are DFQATT and SNEGSKA (reference sequence). Trimming at V came to 3 bases and at J to 5 bases, leaving 8 bases not matched to a gene.

In regard to this clonotype: Given a much more abundant clone one base away, this may be a read error. The rearrangement joins TRBV14 to TRBJ1-4; D gene unclear. This CDR3 spans 13 amino acids. V lost 2 bases, J lost 8 bases, and 9 bases lay in between. Germline loops: CDR1 SGHDN, CDR2 FVKESK. The CDR3 protein is CASSQQDQEKLFF. In nucleotides, the CDR3 is TGTGCCAGCAGCCAACAGGATCAAGAAAAACTGTTTTTT.

This clonotype was recorded at least ten times. CDR3 DNA: TGTGCCAGCAGTCAACACGGTGCCCAAGAGACCCAGTACTTC. Translated: CASSQHGAQETQYF. The chain carries TRBV28 and TRBJ2-5; no definite D call. Germline V gene lookup returns CDR1 MDHEN and CDR2 SYDVKM. The CDR3 sequence is 14 residues long. Trimming removed 5 bases at V and 1 base at J, with 11 bases between.

This clonotype was detected ten times or more. The chain employs TRBV3-1 and TRBJ2-5; possibly TRBD1 for D (5 bases). CDR1 LGHDT and CDR2 YNNKEL come from the germline V gene (reference sequence). CDR3 length: 13 amino acids. With 4 bases removed from V and 0 bases from J, the gap between germline ends came to 6 bases. The CDR3 spells CASSLDNQETQYF. CDR3 coding DNA: TGTGCCAGCAGCCTGGACAACCAAGAGACCCAGTACTTC.

This clonotype was seen a handful of times. The rearrangement links TRBV28 to TRBJ1-5; no clear D gene. The CDR3 spans 15 residues. Germline V CDR1 and CDR2: MDHEN, SYDVKM. Trimming left V 4 bases short and J 5 bases short, with 15 bases between. CDR3 protein: CASSWVTGSHQPQHF. In nucleotides, the CDR3 is TGTGCCAGCAGTTGGGTCACGGGATCCCATCAGCCCCAGCATTTT.

Ten or more counts support this clonotype. The chain combines TRBV5-8 with TRBJ2-3; 7 nucleotides match TRBD1. CDR3 length: 14 residues. Germline CDR1 reads SGHTS; CDR2 reads YDEGEE. V dropped 2 bases and J dropped 4; count of bases not matched to a gene: 4. DNA for the CDR3: TGTGCCAGCAGCTTATGGCAGGGGGCAGATACGCAGTATTTT. Protein: CASSLWQGADTQYF.

This clonotype has more than one count but fewer than ten. The gene calls are TRBV28 and TRBJ2-7, with TRBD1 identical over 9 bases. J gave up 2 bases and V 4 bases, and 6 bases lay outside the gene matches. This CDR3 has 15 residues. CDR1 MDHEN and CDR2 SYDVKM come from the germline V gene. The CDR3 here is CASSSFRDRAYEQYF. CDR3 bases: TGTGCCAGCAGTTCTTTCCGGGACAGGGCCTACGAGCAGTACTTC.